The clone carrying this TCR beta chain showed up just once. Methods used by the authors: From reference gene primer amplification, estimates of nucleated cell counts were derived. Assay used: immunoSEQ multiplex PCR; TCRdb lists only in-frame clones, some missing. V and J calls and clone size are those listed in that table; D and trimming were worked out from the DNA. The repertoire holds about 150,000 clones, with approximately 80% as singletons. The sample comes from a study of blood T cell repertoires in COVID-19. Trimming cost V 7 bases and J 9 bases; bases outside gene matches: 12. This CDR3 region has 15 residues. Per the germline V gene, CDR1 is MNHEY and CDR2 is SMNVEV (reference sequence).

Sample: peripheral blood. The receptor was derived from a woman in her sixties with acute or convalescent COVID-19. The gene calls are TRBV27 and TRBJ2-1; TRBD1 matches 10 bases. CDR3 in amino acids: CASKTGGRSFGEQFF. The CDR3 nucleotides are TGTGCCAGCAAGACAGGGGGCCGGTCATTTGGTGAGCAGTTCTTC.